These 9 T cell receptor beta chains were sequenced from one sample in a study of cytomegalovirus exposure and HLA in healthy donors. Vbeta (60) and Jbeta (13) primers were used in the PCR. Sequenced by immunoSEQ multiplex PCR; TCRdb stores in-frame clones only, minus some. The sample comprises 150,000 to 200,000 clones, 55% to 80% of which are singletons, and approximately 4.5% rests with the top ten. Sequenced material: PBMCs. The origin of the receptors is a woman aged 18-29 years in good health and CMV-seropositive.

The gene calls are TRBV5-8 and TRBJ2-7; D not certain. This CDR3 is built from 11 residues. Per germline, CDR1 SGHTS and CDR2 YDEGEE. V was trimmed by 2 bases and J by 3 bases, leaving 3 bases between them. CDR3 sequence: CASSFYYEQYF. DNA for the CDR3: TGTGCCAGCAGCTTTTACTACGAGCAGTACTTC.

This clone was counted between two and nine times. This rearrangement joins TRBV13 to TRBJ2-1; 7 bases line up with TRBD2. Germline values: CDR1 PRHDT, CDR2 FYEKMQ (reference sequence). J gave up 5 bases and V 5 bases, and 9 bases lay outside the gene matches. This CDR3 region has 15 residues. CDR3 loop: CASSRGLQSNNEQFF. DNA for the CDR3: TGTGCCAGCAGCCGGGGACTACAGAGCAACAATGAGCAGTTCTTC.

This clone was seen more than once but under ten times. This chain links TRBV5-1 with TRBJ2-3; a weak D match, TRBD2 (5 bases). This CDR3 comprises 12 residues. Per germline, CDR1 SGHRS and CDR2 YFSETQ. Trimming pared 0 bases from V and 9 bases from J, leaving 8 bases between. DNA for the CDR3: TGCGCCAGCAGCTTGGGAGGGAGAACGCAGTATTTT. Its protein is CASSLGGRTQYF. The full variable domain, completed using reference TRBV5-1 and TRBJ2-3, is KAGVTQTPRYLIKTRGQQVTLSCSPISGHRSVSWYQQTPGQGLQFLFEYFSETQRNKGNFPGRFSGRQFSNSRSEMNVSTLELGDSALYLCASSLGGRTQYFGPGTRLTVL.

In DNA, the CDR3 is TGTGCCAGCAGTTCGCCGGGACAGGGGTCCTACGAGCAGTACTTC. This encodes CASSSPGQGSYEQYF. The chain joins TRBV28 to TRBJ2-7; 10 nucleotides agree with TRBD1. The CDR3 runs to 15 residues. With 4 bases clipped from V and 1 base from J, the junction kept 4 bases outside the gene matches. Per germline, CDR1 MDHEN and CDR2 SYDVKM.

This chain joins TRBV6-5 and TRBJ1-1; D unresolved. Germline V lookup: CDR1 MNHEY, CDR2 SVGAGI. This CDR3 contains 15 residues. V lost 10 bases and J 2 bases, leaving 20 bases between the germline ends. The CDR3 reads CATHQAGVINTEAFF. CDR3 nucleotide sequence: TGTGCCACCCATCAGGCGGGCGTAATCAACACTGAAGCTTTCTTT.

This sequence joins TRBV7-3 and TRBJ2-3; D call uncertain. The CDR3 is made up of 15 amino acids. Trimming left V 5 bases short and J 4 bases short, with 16 bases between. The germline CDR1 and CDR2 sequences are SGHTA and FQGTGA. This CDR3 reads CASSPNGQWADTQYF. Here the CDR3 DNA reads TGTGCCAGCAGCCCTAATGGGCAATGGGCAGATACGCAGTATTTT.

The V and J genes are TRBV18 and TRBJ2-2; tentative D call: TRBD1 (6 bases). CDR3 length: 15 residues. Per germline, CDR1 KGHSH and CDR2 LQKENI. V gave up 5 bases and J gave up 5 bases, with 15 bases separating them. CDR3 loop: CASSSDRLGTGELFF. As DNA, the CDR3 is TGTGCCAGCTCATCGGACAGATTAGGAACCGGGGAGCTGTTTTTT. Supplemented by reference TRBV18 and TRBJ2-2, the full variable domain reads NAGVMQNPRHLVRRRGQEARLRCSPMKGHSHVYWYRQLPEEGLKFMVYLQKENIIDESGMPKERFSAEFPKEGPSILRIQQVVRGDSAAYFCASSSDRLGTGELFFGEGSRLTVL.

This clone has just a few counts. The V gene is TRBV4-3, the J gene TRBJ1-4; D gene uncertain. Trimming cost V 0 bases and J 6 bases, with 11 bases left between them. The CDR3 length is 15 residues. CDR1 and CDR2 from the germline V gene are LGHNA and YSLEER. CDR3 DNA sequence: TGCGCCAGCAGCCAAGACTATCTCGTGGATGAAAAACTGTTTTTT. This encodes CASSQDYLVDEKLFF.

In the case of this clone: One junction end disagrees with the germline gene, perhaps due to a read error. The same CDR3 is also encoded by other DNA sequences in this sample. This chain uses TRBV9 with TRBJ2-3; 13 bases agree with TRBD2. The V gene's germline CDR1 is SGDLS and CDR2 YYNGEE. The CDR3 consists of 19 residues. The CDR3 spells CASSERGLAGRTSTDTQYF. The CDR3 nucleotides read TGCGCCAGCAGCGAACGGGGACTAGCGGGAAGAACTAGCACAGATACGCAGTATTTT.